The 10 T cell receptor beta chains below come from one sample, sequenced in a study of molecular identifiers for immune sequencing clone quantification. One entry per CDR3 protein, called by TCRdb with MiXCR from the PCR reads. This sample has some 650,000 distinct CDR3 sequences, with around 20% found just once. What was sequenced was naive CD8+ T cells from blood, with Jurkat cell RNA spiked in. This sample's subset: FACS-sorted CD8+CD4-CCR7+CD45RA+ naive T cells. The receptors here all came from a human donor in good health. Some libraries in this study had Jurkat cell RNA spiked in.

The chain combines TRBV2 with TRBJ2-7; D gene unclear. The CDR3 is 15 residues long. Per the germline V gene, CDR1 is SNHLY and CDR2 is FYNNEI. Trimming cost V 6 bases and J 3 bases, with 18 bases left between them. CDR3 bases: TGTGCCAGCAGCGTAGGTCCCTCGGGCCACTACGAGCAGTACTTC. Translation gives CASSVGPSGHYEQYF.

This clonotype was seen a few times. The rearrangement links TRBV28 to TRBJ2-3; 10 positions agree with TRBD2. J was trimmed by 6 bases and V by 2 bases; bases with no gene match: 14. Per the germline V gene, CDR1 is MDHEN and CDR2 is SYDVKM. This CDR3 is 18 amino acids long. Here the CDR3 reads CASSLPGTSGNLDDTQYF. The CDR3 DNA reads TGTGCCAGCAGTTTACCGGGCACTAGCGGGAATTTGGACGATACGCAGTATTTT.

This clonotype was found many times. The chain carries TRBV7-6 and TRBJ2-3, with D unresolved. CDR1 and CDR2 (germline): SGHVS, FNYEAQ. Trimming left V 0 bases short and J 3 bases short, with 13 bases between. This CDR3 spans 16 amino acids. CDR3 amino acids: CASSLAHRSPTDTQYF. CDR3 DNA: TGTGCCAGCAGCTTAGCTCACCGGTCACCAACAGATACGCAGTATTTT.

This clonotype came up a few times. V gene TRBV9 combines with J gene TRBJ2-7; 8 positions agree with TRBD1. In germline, CDR1 is SGDLS, CDR2 YYNGEE. This CDR3 comprises 16 residues. Trimming cost V 4 bases and J 0 bases; bases outside gene matches: 9. CDR3 amino acids: CASSPRMDRASYEQYF. The CDR3 nucleotides read TGTGCCAGCAGCCCACGAATGGACAGGGCCTCCTACGAGCAGTACTTC.

V and J are TRBV12-3 or TRBV12-4 and TRBJ2-7; D might be TRBD1 (6 bases). This CDR3 has 14 amino acids. Trimming shortened V by 3 bases and J by 2 bases, and 11 bases separated the two germline ends. The CDR3 coding sequence is TGTGCCAGCAGTTTTCTGGGGGACACCTACGAGCAGTACTTC. Its protein is CASSFLGDTYEQYF.

This chain connects TRBV16 to TRBJ2-1, with TRBD1 matching 10 bases. V lost 5 bases, J lost 8 bases, and 15 bases stayed unmatched. The CDR3 extends over 17 amino acids. Germline CDR1 reads KGHSY; CDR2 reads FQNENV. The CDR3 sequence: CASSSARKTGGAYEQFF. The CDR3, as DNA: TGTGCCAGCAGCTCTGCCCGAAAGACAGGGGGCGCGTATGAGCAGTTCTTC.

This clonotype has a count of ten or more. The CDR3 is CASSSGTDSSYEQYF. CDR3 in DNA: TGTGCCAGCAGCTCCGGGACGGACAGCTCCTACGAGCAGTACTTC. The chain carries TRBV9 and TRBJ2-7; D might be TRBD1 (6 bases). This CDR3 comprises 15 residues. V dropped 4 bases and J dropped 0 bases, with 14 bases sitting between them. CDR1 SGDLS and CDR2 YYNGEE come from the germline V gene.

In this sample, this clonotype turned up many times. This sequence joins TRBV13 and TRBJ2-6; no firm D call. CDR3 length: 16 residues. CDR1 is PRHDT and CDR2 is FYEKMQ in the germline V gene (reference sequence). V was trimmed by 5 bases and J by 1 base, leaving 12 bases between them. Here the CDR3 DNA reads TGTGCCAGCAGCCCCCTCAGTGTATCTGGGGCCAACGTCCTGACTTTC. It codes for CASSPLSVSGANVLTF. Filled out from reference TRBV13 and TRBJ2-6, the complete variable domain reads AAGVIQSPRHLIKEKRETATLKCYPIPRHDTVYWYQQGPGQDPQFLISFYEKMQSDKGSIPDRFSAQQFSDYHSELNMSSLELGDSALYFCASSPLSVSGANVLTFGAGSRLTVL.

CDR3 region: CASSHRWGAGPREQFF. The CDR3 nucleotides read TGTGCCAGCAGCCACAGATGGGGGGCCGGGCCTCGTGAGCAGTTCTTC. V gene TRBV14 combines with J gene TRBJ2-1; the D call may be TRBD1 or TRBD2 (6 bases each). CDR3 length equals 16 residues. Germline V CDR1 and CDR2: SGHDN, FVKESK. Trimming removed 3 bases from V and 9 bases from J, with 21 bases in between.

This clonotype was recorded a few times. This chain links TRBV30 with TRBJ2-7; D possibly corresponds to TRBD1 (6 bases). The V end lost 5 bases, the J end lost 4 bases, and 9 bases lay between the germline ends. CDR3 length: 11 residues. CDR1 and CDR2 from the germline V gene are GTSNPN and SVGIG (reference sequence). The CDR3 region is CAWDQGYEQYF. The CDR3 bases are TGTGCCTGGGATCAGGGGTACGAGCAGTACTTC.